The 25 T cell receptor beta chains presented below share a single source sample, sequenced in a study of early T cells in non-severe SARS-CoV-2 infection. TCRdb called the 5' RACE reads again in MiXCR, with one record for every CDR3 protein. This table has 50,000 to 70,000 distinct CDR3 sequences, around 5.7% appearing once. Source: whole blood, taken at baseline. The source of these receptors is an adult who was a healthcare worker with PCR-confirmed SARS-CoV-2 infection or an uninfected control (not recorded which).

This clonotype was detected only a few times. The CDR3, as DNA: TGTGCCAGCAGCTTAAATACAGGCCAAGAGACCCAGTACTTC. Residues: CASSLNTGQETQYF. V usage is TRBV7-2 and J usage is TRBJ2-5; a possible D gene is TRBD1 (5 bases). The V end was cut by 2 bases, the J end by 1 base, with 8 bases between. The germline gives CDR1 SGHTA, CDR2 FQGNSA. The CDR3 runs 14 residues.

This sequence joins TRBV6-2 or TRBV6-3 and TRBJ1-5; D is uncertain. Trimming removed 4 bases at V and 3 bases at J, with 13 bases between. The germline V gene has CDR1 MNHEY and CDR2 SVGEGT. The CDR3 extends over 15 amino acids. CDR3 DNA: TGTGCCAGCAGTTCAGTTGACGGGTTCAATCAGCCCCAGCATTTT. Translating gives CASSSVDGFNQPQHF.

This clonotype was counted at least ten times. The chain links TRBV3-1 to TRBJ1-6; D unresolved. Germline lookup yields CDR1 LGHDT and CDR2 YNNKEL (reference sequence). V lost 0 bases to trimming and J lost 16 bases, with 7 bases between them. The length of the CDR3 is 11 residues. CDR3 nucleotides: TGTGCCAGCAGCCAAGATTTCGGGCTCCACTTT. Protein sequence: CASSQDFGLHF. Looking up the rest from reference TRBV3-1 and TRBJ1-6 gives the full variable domain: DTAVSQTPKYLVTQMGNDKSIKCEQNLGHDTMYWYKQDSKKFLKIMFSYNNKELIINETVPNRFSPKSPDKAHLNLHINSLELGDSAVYFCASSQDFGLHFGNGTRLTVT.

This clonotype has just a few counts. The V gene is TRBV4-1, the J gene TRBJ2-7; D possibly corresponds to TRBD2 (6 bases). Germline values: CDR1 MGHRA, CDR2 YSYEKL. The ends were cut back, 4 bases at V and 4 bases at J, with 17 bases in the middle. The CDR3 loop spans 15 amino acids. CDR3 in DNA: TGCGCCAGCAGCCCTACCGGGACTCCTCCTTACGAGCAGTACTTC. This encodes CASSPTGTPPYEQYF.

This clonotype came up many times. V and J are TRBV28 and TRBJ1-6, with D possibly TRBD1 on 5 matching bases. V lost 6 bases to trimming and J lost 9 bases, with 15 bases between them. The CDR3 extends over 14 amino acids. Germline V lookup: CDR1 MDHEN, CDR2 SYDVKM. The CDR3 loop reads CASREPGSGSPLHF. CDR3 in DNA: TGTGCCAGCAGGGAACCAGGGTCAGGTTCACCCCTCCACTTT.

This clonotype was recorded many times. The CDR3 nucleotides are TGTGCCAGCAGCTTAGGGGGACTAGCGGAGACGTACCAAGAGACCCAGTACTTC. Encoded protein: CASSLGGLAETYQETQYF. The genes are TRBV7-9 and TRBJ2-5; 11 nucleotides agree with TRBD2. Per germline, CDR1 SEHNR and CDR2 FQNEAQ (reference sequence). With V trimmed by 1 base and J by 0 bases, 7 bases remained unmatched. The CDR3 loop spans 18 amino acids.

This clonotype was counted a few times. The V gene is TRBV2, the J gene TRBJ1-5; D not resolved. V dropped 2 bases and J dropped 4 bases, with 9 bases sitting between them. Germline V gene sequence: CDR1 SNHLY, CDR2 FYNNEI. The CDR3 consists of 14 residues. The CDR3 DNA is TGTGCCAGCAGTGAAAACGCAAGGAATCAGCCCCAGCATTTT. Translating gives CASSENARNQPQHF.

This clonotype was seen many times. The chain carries TRBV28 and TRBJ2-7; weak D call: TRBD2 (5 bases). The CDR3 contains 13 residues. Trimming took off 4 bases at V and 3 bases at J, with 10 bases between the two ends. The germline gives CDR1 MDHEN, CDR2 SYDVKM. The CDR3 protein is CASSSGLDYEQYF. CDR3 DNA sequence: TGTGCCAGCAGTTCGGGGTTGGACTACGAGCAGTACTTC.

This clonotype was recorded a few times. The rearrangement joins TRBV6-4 to TRBJ1-1; weak D call: TRBD1 (6 bases). V shed 0 bases and J shed 1 base, with 9 bases lying between them. The V gene's germline CDR1 is MRHNA and CDR2 SNTAGT. This CDR3 is built from 15 residues. CDR3 DNA sequence: TGTGCCAGCAGTGACTCGAGGACAGAGAACACTGAAGCTTTCTTT. Its protein is CASSDSRTENTEAFF.

In this sample, this clonotype turned up many times. The V gene is TRBV5-1, the J gene TRBJ1-1; D may be TRBD1 (5 bases). The CDR3 is made up of 16 amino acids. V lost 0 bases and J lost 6, with 18 bases in between. CDR1 and CDR2 (germline): SGHRS, YFSETQ. CDR3 amino acids: CASSLEAGQWGAEAFF. CDR3 coding DNA: TGCGCCAGCAGCTTGGAGGCAGGCCAATGGGGGGCTGAAGCTTTCTTT.

This clonotype was observed a few times. The rearrangement links TRBV20-1 to TRBJ2-3; unclear D gene. The germline V and J ends were trimmed by 5 bases and 8 bases, with 11 bases remaining between them. This CDR3 is built from 11 residues. CDR1 is DFQATT, CDR2 SNEGSKA, per germline (reference sequence). The CDR3 region is CSAEISGTQYF. The DNA for the CDR3 is TGCAGTGCTGAGATCAGTGGTACGCAGTATTTT.

This clonotype was recorded at least ten times. The V gene is TRBV7-2, the J gene TRBJ1-2, with D hard to call. V lost 3 bases and J lost 0, with 8 bases in between. The CDR3 loop spans 14 amino acids. Germline V gene lookup returns CDR1 SGHTA and CDR2 FQGNSA. Here the CDR3 DNA reads TGTGCCAGCAGCTTGGGCGTCACTAACTATGGCTACACCTTC. Its translation: CASSLGVTNYGYTF. Together with reference TRBV7-2 and TRBJ1-2, the CDR3 gives the full variable domain: GAGVSQSPSNKVTEKGKDVELRCDPISGHTALYWYRQSLGQGLEFLIYFQGNSAPDKSGLPSDRFSAERTGGSVSTLTIQRTQQEDSAVYLCASSLGVTNYGYTFGSGTRLTVV.

This clonotype was recorded at least ten times. V usage is TRBV19 and J usage is TRBJ2-2; D may be TRBD1 (6 bases). This CDR3 has 14 amino acids. Germline values: CDR1 LNHDA, CDR2 SQIVND (reference sequence). Deletions cut 3 bases from V and 6 bases from J, with 11 bases between. The CDR3 nucleotides read TGTGCCAGTAGTATCTCAGGGGCGCCCGGGGAGCTGTTTTTT. Its translation is CASSISGAPGELFF.

The table lists this clonotype with many counts. This sequence joins TRBV7-2 and TRBJ2-1; 7 nucleotides agree with TRBD2. V lost 1 base and J lost 9; bases outside the gene matches: 15. Germline lookup yields CDR1 SGHTA and CDR2 FQGNSA. The CDR3 totals 17 residues. The CDR3 protein is CASSLVRGYREAIEQFF. In DNA, the CDR3 is TGTGCCAGCAGCTTAGTGCGAGGATACCGGGAGGCAATTGAGCAGTTCTTC.

In this sample, this clonotype turned up many times. The genes are TRBV20-1 and TRBJ2-7; D uncertain. The CDR3 consists of 12 residues. Germline V lookup: CDR1 DFQATT, CDR2 SNEGSKA (reference sequence). In DNA, the CDR3 is TGCAGAGGGCCCGATCTCTCCTACGAGCAGTACTTC. Protein sequence: CRGPDLSYEQYF.

This clonotype was found a few times. The chain employs TRBV7-2 and TRBJ2-2; 9 positions agree with TRBD2. Germline V gene data show CDR1 as SGHTA and CDR2 as FQGNSA. CDR3 length: 18 residues. V gave up 2 bases and J gave up 2 bases; unmatched junction bases: 9. The CDR3 nucleotides read TGTGCCAGCAGCTTAAGGCTCAAGACTAGCGGTAACACCGGGGAGCTGTTTTTT. This gives the protein CASSLRLKTSGNTGELFF.

This clonotype came up a few times. The chain employs TRBV19 and TRBJ2-1, with 7 bases lining up with TRBD2. The V gene's germline CDR1 is LNHDA and CDR2 SQIVND (reference sequence). This CDR3 comprises 15 residues. Trimming cost V 5 bases and J 6 bases; bases outside gene matches: 10. CDR3 loop: CASSRGSGNVNEQFF. DNA for the CDR3: TGTGCCAGTAGTCGGGGGAGCGGGAACGTCAATGAGCAGTTCTTC.

This clonotype turned up a few times. The V gene is TRBV6-2 or TRBV6-3, the J gene TRBJ2-1, with 11 bases matching TRBD2. The CDR3 sequence is 13 residues long. Per the germline V gene, CDR1 is MNHEY and CDR2 is SVGEGT. The J segment lost 5 bases and the V segment lost 8 bases, leaving 2 bases of the junction unmatched. For the CDR3, the DNA is TGTGCCAGCGCGACTAGCGGGAACAATGAGCAGTTCTTC. Amino acids: CASATSGNNEQFF.

The chain's CDR3 is CASSSGGFISEAFF. CDR3 in DNA: TGTGCCAGCAGTTCCGGGGGGTTTATCTCTGAAGCTTTCTTT. The rearrangement joins TRBV12-3 or TRBV12-4 to TRBJ1-1; D is possibly TRBD1 (5 bases). V was pared by 4 bases and J by 6 bases, with 15 bases between. The CDR3 consists of 14 residues.

The chain links TRBV28 to TRBJ2-5; 10 bases are a match to TRBD1. CDR1 is MDHEN and CDR2 is SYDVKM in the germline V gene. The CDR3 has 15 amino acids. With 5 bases clipped from V and 6 bases from J, the junction kept 9 bases outside the gene matches. CDR3 region: CASSPPTGGPKTQYF. The CDR3 nucleotides are TGTGCCAGCAGTCCCCCGACAGGGGGCCCGAAGACCCAGTACTTC.

This clonotype was recorded a few times. The V gene is TRBV5-8, the J gene TRBJ1-2, with a tentative D call TRBD1 (5 bases). The CDR3 spans 13 residues. Trimming cost V 4 bases and J 4 bases, with 11 bases left between them. The germline V gene encodes CDR1 SGHTS and CDR2 YDEGEE. The chain's CDR3 is CASSATVSYGYTF. The CDR3 DNA is TGTGCCAGCAGCGCGACAGTTTCCTATGGCTACACCTTC.

This clonotype has more than one count but fewer than ten. The chain uses TRBV28 and TRBJ1-4; D is perhaps TRBD1 (5 bases). V lost 3 bases, J lost 0 bases, and 8 bases lay in between. The CDR3 is 15 residues long. Germline CDR1 is MDHEN and CDR2 is SYDVKM. The CDR3 loop is CASSLAGATNEKLFF. The DNA for the CDR3 is TGTGCCAGCAGTTTGGCGGGGGCAACTAATGAAAAACTGTTTTTT.

This chain connects TRBV14 to TRBJ2-7; D is unclear. CDR1 is SGHDN and CDR2 is FVKESK in the germline V gene. The CDR3 consists of 13 residues. V was pared by 0 bases and J by 4 bases, with 7 bases between. DNA for the CDR3: TGTGCCAGCAGCCAAGATTTTAGGTACGAGCAGTACTTC. The encoded protein is CASSQDFRYEQYF.

This clonotype was counted at least ten times. The chain has TRBV6-6 and TRBJ1-4; D perhaps matches TRBD1 (5 bases). Germline CDR1 reads MNHNY; CDR2 reads SVGAGI (reference sequence). V gave up 9 bases and J gave up 5 bases, with 13 bases separating them. This CDR3 spans 13 amino acids. CDR3 in DNA: TGTGCCAGTACAGGCAACGTGAATGAAAAACTGTTTTTT. Its translation is CASTGNVNEKLFF.

This clonotype was detected once. The chain joins TRBV5-1 to TRBJ2-2; D is possibly TRBD2 (6 bases). V was pared by 2 bases and J by 2 bases, with 13 bases between. Germline V gives CDR1 SGHRS, CDR2 YFSETQ. CDR3 length equals 16 residues. The CDR3 sequence: CASSFWDSGNTGELFF. The CDR3 DNA follows: TGCGCCAGCAGCTTCTGGGATAGCGGTAACACCGGGGAGCTGTTTTTT.